This T cell receptor beta chain was found in a study of blood T cell repertoires in COVID-19 (dated by TCRdb to 2018 to 2020). For context, the study as a whole: Samples covering the acute and convalescent phases of COVID-19 were provided by collaborators in the United States, Italy and Spain. The material from the prospective study consisted of cDNA or gDNA derived from T cells, B-cell-depleted T cells, or PBMCs. Subjects who had been exposed to COVID-19, were actively infected with it, or had recovered from it provided the deeply sampled blood TCRbeta repertoires that made up the dataset. The repertoires were released in a freely available public database intended as a resource for research on the immune response to SARS-CoV-2. Samples were obtained from the ongoing ImmuneRACE study (first 160 participants) and from 1,254 subjects provided by 6 global collaborators. A de-identified subject ID, COVID-19 status, age in years and sex were almost always included in the sample metadata. Where available, HLA class I and class II types were taken from metadata supplied by the sample provider and were not determined by assay-based typing. What the study reported, not specific to this receptor: How much clinical and demographic metadata was included differed by source and by participant, and the metadata was provided uncurated.

At one collaborating source in Seattle, patients were enrolled during active infection and were followed longitudinally through the course of disease. The collaborating institutions used their own protocols to collect whole blood in K2EDTA tubes. Collaborator samples were shipped for TCRbeta analysis as frozen whole blood, isolated PBMCs, or DNA extracted from either sample type. TCRbeta CDR3 regions were amplified from genomic DNA using the immunoSEQ Assay, a bias-controlled multiplex PCR. In the authors' own workflow: The number of nucleated cells in each sample was estimated from the amplification of reference gene primers within the assay. To quantify the absolute abundance of each unique TCRbeta CDR3 rearrangement, sequence reads were collapsed and filtered. Productive Simpson clonality was computed per sample as the square root of Simpson's diversity index over productive rearrangements. The clones in this table, taken by TCRdb from immuneACCESS, are in-frame only. Not every clone is retained; where verified, under half of the shortfall comes from an unresolved V gene, and the cause of the rest is unknown. From that table come the V and J calls and clone size; the DNA was used to work out D and trimming. For this sample there are about 270,000 clones; around 86% appear just once. The ten largest clones take up about 6% of the sample.

About this clone itself: Its recognized antigen is unknown. Base quality data are lacking; no much larger clone is found one base away.

Sequences LNHNV (CDR1) and YYDKDF (CDR2) are obtained from the germline V gene (reference sequence). V lost 8 bases and J lost 2 bases, and the count of bases not matched to a germline gene is 13. The cysteine opens and the phenylalanine closes a CDR3 of 19 amino acids. Only the CDR3 DNA stays, 57 bases, in frame from base 1. The sample comprised peripheral blood. The rearranged segments are TRBV15 and TRBJ2-6; TRBD1 agrees with 12 junctional bases. This clonotype originated in a woman of 80 years or more with COVID-19, enrolled during active disease. Here the CDR3 is given as CATSGGTGGARAGANVLTF. The nucleotide sequence reads as follows: TGTGCCACCTCCGGGGGGACAGGGGGCGCTCGGGCTGGGGCCAACGTCCTGACTTTC.